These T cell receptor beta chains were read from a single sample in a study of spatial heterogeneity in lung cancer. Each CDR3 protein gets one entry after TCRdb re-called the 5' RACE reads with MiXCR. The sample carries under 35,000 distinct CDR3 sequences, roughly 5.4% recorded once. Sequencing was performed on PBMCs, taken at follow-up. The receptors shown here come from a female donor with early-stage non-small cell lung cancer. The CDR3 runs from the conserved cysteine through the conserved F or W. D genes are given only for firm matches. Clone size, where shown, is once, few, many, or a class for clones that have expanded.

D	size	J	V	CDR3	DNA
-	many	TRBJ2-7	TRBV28	CASSFRGNPSNEQYF	TGTGCCAGCAGTTTTAGGGGAAATCCAAGCAACGAGCAGTACTTC
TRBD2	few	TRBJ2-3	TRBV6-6	CASSGRDYGGTDTQYF	TGTGCCAGCAGTGGAAGGGACTACGGGGGCACAGATACGCAGTATTTT
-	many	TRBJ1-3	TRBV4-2	CASSQDVGAGNTIYF	TGTGCCAGCAGCCAAGATGTGGGGGCCGGAAACACCATATATTTT
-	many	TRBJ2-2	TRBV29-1	CSVYRNTGELFF	TGCAGCGTTTACAGAAACACCGGGGAGCTGTTTTTT
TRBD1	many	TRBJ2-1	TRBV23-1	CASSQWEGDRTTNEQFF	TGCGCCAGCAGTCAATGGGAAGGGGACAGAACCACAAATGAGCAGTTCTTC
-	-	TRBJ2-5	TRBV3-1	CASSQLGETQYF	TGTGCCAGCAGCCAACTAGGGGAGACCCAGTACTTC
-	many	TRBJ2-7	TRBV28	CASSQTRYEQYF	TGTGCCAGCAGCCAGACACGGTACGAGCAGTACTTC
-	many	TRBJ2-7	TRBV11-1	CASTITGGSYEQYF	TGTGCCAGCACCATCACTGGGGGATCCTACGAGCAGTACTTC
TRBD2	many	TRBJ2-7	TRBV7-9	CASSPIAGVKEQYF	TGTGCCAGCAGCCCGATCGCGGGGGTAAAGGAGCAGTACTTC
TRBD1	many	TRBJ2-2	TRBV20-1	CSARAQGRVNTGELFF	TGCAGTGCTAGGGCACAGGGGAGAGTGAACACCGGGGAGCTGTTTTTT
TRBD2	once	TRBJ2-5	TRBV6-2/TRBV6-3	CASSYSGTRRVETQYF	TGTGCCAGCAGTTACTCCGGGACTAGGAGGGTAGAGACCCAGTACTTC
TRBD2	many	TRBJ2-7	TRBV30	CAWSIPSGRASYEQYF	TGTGCCTGGAGTATCCCTAGCGGGAGGGCTTCCTACGAGCAGTACTTC
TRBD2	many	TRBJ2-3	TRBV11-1	CASRPGLAGGVTDTQYF	TGTGCCAGCAGACCCGGACTAGCGGGAGGGGTGACAGATACGCAGTATTTT
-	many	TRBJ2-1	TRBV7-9	CASSSVRTDYNEQFF	TGTGCCAGCAGCTCCGTCCGGACGGACTACAATGAGCAGTTCTTC
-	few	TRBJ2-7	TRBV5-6	CASSPGGLLYEQYF	TGTGCCAGCAGTCCAGGGGGACTCCTCTACGAGCAGTACTTC
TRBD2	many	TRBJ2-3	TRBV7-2	CASSLPSGTADTQYF	TGTGCCAGCAGCTTACCTAGCGGGACGGCAGATACGCAGTATTTT
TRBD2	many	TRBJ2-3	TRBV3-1	CASSQPLAGGLDTQYF	TGTGCCAGCAGCCAACCACTAGCGGGAGGCCTGGATACGCAGTATTTT
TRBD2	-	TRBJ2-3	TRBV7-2	CASSPQTSSYTDTQYF	TGTGCCAGCAGCCCACAGACTAGCTCCTACACAGATACGCAGTATTTT
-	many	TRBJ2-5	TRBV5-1	CASSLLPQETQYF	TGCGCCAGCAGCTTGCTACCTCAAGAGACCCAGTACTTC
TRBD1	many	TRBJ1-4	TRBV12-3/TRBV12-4	CASSLGQREKLFF	TGTGCCAGCAGTTTGGGACAGAGAGAAAAACTGTTTTTT
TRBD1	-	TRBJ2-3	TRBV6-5	CASSYSGDRGKADTQYF	TGTGCCAGCAGTTACTCGGGGGACAGGGGGAAAGCAGATACGCAGTATTTT
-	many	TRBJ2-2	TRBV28	CASSLGSRGELFF	TGTGCCAGCAGTTTAGGAAGTCGCGGGGAGCTGTTTTTT
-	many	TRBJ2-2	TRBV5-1	CASSPRGGTPTNTGELFF	TGCGCCAGCAGCCCGAGGGGAGGGACACCGACGAACACCGGGGAGCTGTTTTTT
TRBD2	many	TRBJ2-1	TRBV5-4	CASSLGGGSSYNEQFF	TGTGCCAGCAGCTTGGGAGGCGGGAGCTCCTACAATGAGCAGTTCTTC
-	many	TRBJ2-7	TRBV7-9	CASAKPGYEQYF	TGTGCCAGCGCCAAGCCGGGTTACGAGCAGTACTTC
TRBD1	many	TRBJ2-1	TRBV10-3	CAIRDDRGRNEQFF	TGTGCCATCAGGGACGACAGGGGCAGGAATGAGCAGTTCTTC
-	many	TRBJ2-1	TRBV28	CASSTPIAASYNEQFF	TGTGCCAGCAGTACGCCAATAGCGGCCTCCTACAATGAGCAGTTCTTC
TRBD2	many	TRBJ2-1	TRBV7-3	CASSLTPGLAVNEQFF	TGTGCCAGCAGCTTAACACCGGGACTAGCGGTAAATGAGCAGTTCTTC
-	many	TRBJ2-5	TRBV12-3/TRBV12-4	CASTPQAQETQYF	TGTGCCAGCACCCCTCAAGCACAGGAGACCCAGTACTTC
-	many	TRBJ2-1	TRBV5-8	CASSLQRHSGYNEQFF	TGTGCCAGCAGCTTGCAGAGACACAGTGGGTACAATGAGCAGTTCTTC
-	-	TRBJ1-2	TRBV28	CASSPGLRGYGYTF	TGTGCCAGCAGTCCCGGCCTTAGGGGATATGGCTACACCTTC
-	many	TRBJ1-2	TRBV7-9	CASSLADKASGYTF	TGTGCCAGCAGCTTAGCAGATAAGGCTAGTGGCTACACCTTC
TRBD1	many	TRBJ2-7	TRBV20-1	CSAWDSSYEQYF	TGCAGTGCCTGGGACAGCTCCTACGAGCAGTACTTC
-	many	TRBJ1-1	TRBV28	CASSLVRGSEAFF	TGTGCCAGCAGTTTAGTCAGGGGCTCTGAAGCTTTCTTT
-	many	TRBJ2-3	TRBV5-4	CASSPREGTDTQYF	TGTGCCAGCAGCCCCAGGGAAGGCACAGATACGCAGTATTTT
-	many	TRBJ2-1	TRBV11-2	CASSLSKVGGAYNEQFF	TGTGCCAGCAGCCTATCCAAGGTGGGGGGCGCCTACAATGAGCAGTTCTTC
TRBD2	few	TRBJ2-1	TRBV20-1	CSASGGDRSYNEQFF	TGCAGTGCTAGCGGGGGGGATCGGTCCTACAATGAGCAGTTCTTC
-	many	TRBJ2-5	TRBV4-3	CASSQGGIAETQYF	TGCGCCAGCAGCCAAGGGGGGATAGCGGAGACCCAGTACTTC
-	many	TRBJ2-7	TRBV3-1	CASSQGTLAEQYF	TGTGCCAGCAGCCAAGGAACGCTAGCCGAGCAGTACTTC
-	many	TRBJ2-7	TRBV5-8	CASSLVSYEQYF	TGTGCCAGCAGCTTGGTCTCCTACGAGCAGTACTTC
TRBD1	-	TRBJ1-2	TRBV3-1	CASSFEGGTGNGYTF	TGTGCCAGCAGCTTTGAGGGCGGGACAGGTAATGGCTACACCTTC
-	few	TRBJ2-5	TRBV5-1	CASSLDYGHQETQYF	TGCGCCAGCAGCTTGGACTACGGACACCAAGAGACCCAGTACTTC
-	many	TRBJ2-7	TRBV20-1	CSARVTGTKSSYEQYF	TGCAGTGCTAGAGTCACCGGGACCAAGAGCTCCTACGAGCAGTACTTC
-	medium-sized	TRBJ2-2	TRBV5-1	CASRPPGTGELFF	TGCGCCAGCAGGCCACCAGGGACCGGGGAGCTGTTTTTT
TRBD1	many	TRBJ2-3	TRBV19	CASSRQGAQSTDTQYF	TGTGCCAGTAGCCGACAGGGGGCGCAGAGCACAGATACGCAGTATTTT
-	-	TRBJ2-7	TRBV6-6	CASRDRTTYEQYF	TGTGCCAGCAGAGACAGGACCACCTACGAGCAGTACTTC
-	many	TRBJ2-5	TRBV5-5	CASSFESTRAMVQYF	TGTGCCAGCAGCTTCGAATCGACCAGGGCGATGGTCCAGTACTTC
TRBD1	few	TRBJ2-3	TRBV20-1	CSASSEQGADTQYF	TGCAGTGCTAGCTCGGAACAGGGGGCTGATACGCAGTATTTT
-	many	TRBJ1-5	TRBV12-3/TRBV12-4	CASTAATGIGGQPQHF	TGTGCCAGCACCGCCGCAACAGGGATAGGCGGTCAGCCCCAGCATTTT
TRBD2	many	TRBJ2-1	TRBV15	CATSRPGVREGEQFF	TGTGCCACCAGCAGACCCGGAGTGCGGGAGGGTGAGCAGTTCTTC
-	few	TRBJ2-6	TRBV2	CASSEEIQSPTGANVLTF	TGTGCCAGCAGTGAGGAAATCCAATCCCCCACTGGGGCCAACGTCCTGACTTTC
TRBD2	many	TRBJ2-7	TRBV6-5	CASRTSGGYEQYF	TGTGCCAGCCGGACTAGCGGGGGGTACGAGCAGTACTTC
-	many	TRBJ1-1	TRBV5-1	CASSLAKAGTEAFF	TGCGCCAGCAGCTTGGCCAAGGCTGGCACTGAAGCTTTCTTT
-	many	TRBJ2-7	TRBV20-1	CSARDVAAYEQYF	TGCAGTGCTAGAGATGTAGCGGCCTACGAGCAGTACTTC
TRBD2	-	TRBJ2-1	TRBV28	CASSSSGSSYNEQFF	TGTGCCAGCAGTTCGAGCGGGAGCTCCTACAATGAGCAGTTCTTC
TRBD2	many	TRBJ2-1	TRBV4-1	CASSQDNEEVLAGGYNEQFF	TGCGCCAGCAGCCAAGATAACGAGGAGGTGCTAGCGGGGGGTTACAATGAGCAGTTCTTC
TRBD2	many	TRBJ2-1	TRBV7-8	CASSSSGLAINEQFF	TGTGCCAGCAGCTCGTCAGGACTAGCCATCAATGAGCAGTTCTTC
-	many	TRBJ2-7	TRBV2	CASSPDLRSEQYF	TGTGCCAGCAGCCCGGACCTAAGGTCGGAGCAGTACTTC
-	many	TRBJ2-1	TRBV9	CASNRGSYNEQFF	TGTGCCAGCAATCGGGGGTCCTACAATGAGCAGTTCTTC
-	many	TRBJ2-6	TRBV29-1	CSVRGDETGANVLTF	TGCAGCGTTCGGGGAGATGAGACTGGGGCCAACGTCCTGACTTTC